This T cell receptor beta chain was retrieved from a study of blood T cells in healthy people across ages. Findings and caveats of the study: Because donor CMV status was unknown, expanded clonotype changes were possibly confounded. A conclusive naive versus antigen-experienced comparison was prevented by the unsorted PBMCs. Investigators viewed diversity estimates from one million T cells as underestimates, the study reported. Aged donors had fewer naive CD4+ cells and lower diversity than long-lived donors.

As for this clonotype: The antigen is undetermined.

The CDR3 runs 16 residues. CDR1 is SGHVS and CDR2 is FNYEAQ in the germline V gene. The V segment lost 5 bases and the J segment 2 bases; nucleotides outside the gene matches: 8. The second PCR ran about 6 to 11 cycles with a sample-barcoded 5' primer and J-beta primers. Each CDR3 protein is one row after TCRdb ran MiXCR on the 5' RACE reads. The sample records roughly 1,700,000 distinct CDR3 sequences, 28% being singletons. The source material was blood. The chain has TRBV7-6 and TRBJ2-3, with 9 bases that match TRBD2. The TCR originated in a woman aged 25 to 45 in good health. The CDR3 region has the DNA TGTGCCAGCAGCGCAAGGGGACTAGCTAACACAGATACGCAGTATTTT. It specifies CASSARGLANTDTQYF.